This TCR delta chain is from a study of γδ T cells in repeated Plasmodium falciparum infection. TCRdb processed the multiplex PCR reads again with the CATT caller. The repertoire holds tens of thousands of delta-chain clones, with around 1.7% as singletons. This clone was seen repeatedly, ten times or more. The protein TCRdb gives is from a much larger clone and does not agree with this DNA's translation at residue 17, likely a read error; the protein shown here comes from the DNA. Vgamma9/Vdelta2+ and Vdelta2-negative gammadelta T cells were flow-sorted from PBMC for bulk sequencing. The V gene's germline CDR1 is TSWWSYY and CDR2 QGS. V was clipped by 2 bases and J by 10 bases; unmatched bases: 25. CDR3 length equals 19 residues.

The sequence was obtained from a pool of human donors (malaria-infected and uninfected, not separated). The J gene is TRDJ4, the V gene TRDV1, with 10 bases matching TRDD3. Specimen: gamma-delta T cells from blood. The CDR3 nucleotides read TGTGCTCTTGGGGAATTTCATTTCCTTCGTACTGGGGGATGGGTGGCCCCGATCTTT. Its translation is CALGEFHFLRTGGWVAPIF.